What follows describes a single TCR beta chain. The clone's antigen remains unknown. No base qualities exist here, and no much larger clone lies one base off it. A case-control design nested within a healthcare worker cohort in London, UK, was used, with weekly nasopharyngeal swab PCR tests and blood sampling performed. Healthcare workers were enrolled in the week of the UK lockdown, from 23 to 31 March 2020, and were followed every week for up to about 16 weeks. These data come from a study of early T cells in non-severe SARS-CoV-2 infection (dated by TCRdb to the early 2020s). A note on the overall study: Because TCR sequencing relied on bulk RNA taken from unsorted whole blood, pairing of alpha and beta chains was not possible.

Libraries were made using 5' RACE. These reads were obtained on a NextSeq 500. To correct for sequencing error and PCR bias, the TCR library protocol tagged individual cDNA molecules with unique molecular identifiers. Both TCR alpha and beta chains were sequenced, and tight co-correlation was observed between alpha and beta sequence abundances in each sample. Concerning the study's data processing: V gene, J gene and CDR3 annotation of TCR sequences was performed with Decombinator V4. Expanded TCRs were defined as changing significantly between any two time points under a Poisson model with p below 0.0001. Abundances of TCRs were expressed as counts per million after normalisation to the total number of TCRs sequenced in each sample. TRAV1-2 paired with TRAJ12, TRAJ20 or TRAJ33 defined MAIT TCRs, while TRAV10 paired with TRAJ18 defined iNKT TCRs. A search of VDJdb, accessed on 1 November 2021, was run for TCRs annotated to CMV, EBV and SARS-CoV-2, with TCRs annotated for multiple antigens excluded. The public reads were quality trimmed at Q25 with fastp and then assembled into clones with MiXCR by TCRdb, keeping productive beta chains. Every CDR3 protein is listed once, alongside the most common genes and DNA of its rows. The V and J calls reflect TCRdb's pipeline rather than the authors' work. The sample table records 65,000 to 95,000 distinct CDR3 sequences; about 12% of these occur just once. The leading ten clones occupy around a sixth of the sample.

Overall study outcomes, separate from this receptor: VDJdb matching was skewed toward anti-spike CD8 responses and likely underestimated virus-specific expansions, missing private and CD4 specificities.

The CDR3 contains 13 residues, cysteine and phenylalanine counted. Of the read, only the CDR3 DNA is kept; its 39 bases are in frame from base 1. V gives up 7 bases and J gives up 10 bases, and the segment between their germline ends measures 19 bases. The V gene is TRBV12-3 or TRBV12-4 and the J gene is TRBJ2-5; the D segment cannot be called with confidence. Source: whole blood, taken at baseline. This receptor was obtained from an adult who was a healthcare worker with PCR-confirmed SARS-CoV-2 infection or an uninfected control (not recorded which). The donor label of this sample is uncertain. This receptor has the CDR3 CASTTPRVADQYF. The sequenced DNA is TGTGCCAGCACCACTCCCCGCGTGGCCGACCAGTACTTC.